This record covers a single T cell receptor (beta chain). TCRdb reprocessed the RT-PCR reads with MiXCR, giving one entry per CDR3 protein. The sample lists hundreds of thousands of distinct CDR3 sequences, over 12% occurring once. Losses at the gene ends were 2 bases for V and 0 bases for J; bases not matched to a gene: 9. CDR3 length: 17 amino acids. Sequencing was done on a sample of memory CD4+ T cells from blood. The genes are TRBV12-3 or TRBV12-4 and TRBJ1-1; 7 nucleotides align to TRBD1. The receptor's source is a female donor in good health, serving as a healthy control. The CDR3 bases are TGTGCCAGCAGTTTAATAGGGGGCGGCGGGATGAACACTGAAGCTTTCTTT. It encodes CASSLIGGGGMNTEAFF.